These 6 T cell receptor beta chains came from one sample sequenced in a study of control samples from healthy donors and cancer patients. Clones were read by immunoSEQ multiplex PCR, and TCRdb kept only the in-frame ones, dropping some. In the table there are around 150,000 clones, about 94% of which are singletons. The material sequenced was blood. These TCRs come from a woman in her thirties or forties in good health.

V gene TRBV6-5 combines with J gene TRBJ1-5, with D tentatively TRBD1 (6 bases). Trimming cost V 6 bases and J 0 bases, with 12 bases left between them. Looked up from germline, CDR1 is MNHEY and CDR2 is SVGAGI. This CDR3 contains 15 residues. The CDR3 coding sequence is TGTGCCAGCAGGCGGACAGTCGATAGCAATCAGCCCCAGCATTTT. Translated: CASRRTVDSNQPQHF.

J is TRBJ1-5 and V is TRBV15, with D hard to call. This CDR3 has 14 amino acids. CDR1 LNHNV and CDR2 YYDKDF come from the germline V gene (reference sequence). V was trimmed by 0 bases and J by 0 bases, leaving 3 bases between them. CDR3 in DNA: TGTGCCACCAGCAGAGATTATAGCAATCAGCCCCAGCATTTT. Protein sequence: CATSRDYSNQPQHF. Based on the CDR3 plus reference TRBV15 and TRBJ1-5, the full variable domain is DAMVIQNPRYQVTQFGKPVTLSCSQTLNHNVMYWYQQKSSQAPKLLFHYYDKDFNNEADTPDNFQSRRPNTSFCFLDIRSPGLGDTAMYLCATSRDYSNQPQHFGDGTRLSIL.

The gene calls are TRBV19 and TRBJ1-1; D uncertain. CDR3 length: 13 residues. Germline V lookup: CDR1 LNHDA, CDR2 SQIVND (reference sequence). V was cut by 3 bases and J by 0 bases, with 5 bases left in between. In DNA form, the CDR3 reads TGTGCCAGTAGTATCGATATGAACACTGAAGCTTTCTTT. This sequence encodes CASSIDMNTEAFF.

The V gene is TRBV19, the J gene TRBJ1-2; D is undetermined. CDR3 length: 14 residues. Germline CDR1 and CDR2: LNHDA and SQIVND (reference sequence). For the CDR3, the DNA is TGTGCAGCCGGTAAGGGCTTTCCGGGCTATGGCTACACCTTC. Translated, it gives CAAGKGFPGYGYTF.

The chain joins TRBV4-2 to TRBJ2-3, with D unresolved. CDR3 size: 15 residues. Germline V lookup: CDR1 LGHNA, CDR2 YNFKEQ. V lost 0 bases and J lost 6, with 13 bases in between. The CDR3 region has the DNA TGTGCCAGCAGCCAAGATCTGGGTCAAGTGGATACGCAGTATTTT. This translates into CASSQDLGQVDTQYF.

This clone was counted a single time. The gene calls are TRBV4-3 and TRBJ2-3, with 7 bases lining up with TRBD2. There are 17 residues in the CDR3. Trimming removed 0 bases from V and 2 bases from J; junction bases left unmatched: 8. Germline values: CDR1 LGHNA, CDR2 YSLEER. The CDR3 DNA sequence: TGCGCCAGCAGCCAAGATCTTCTAGCGGCCTCCACAGATACGCAGTATTTT. This sequence encodes CASSQDLLAASTDTQYF.